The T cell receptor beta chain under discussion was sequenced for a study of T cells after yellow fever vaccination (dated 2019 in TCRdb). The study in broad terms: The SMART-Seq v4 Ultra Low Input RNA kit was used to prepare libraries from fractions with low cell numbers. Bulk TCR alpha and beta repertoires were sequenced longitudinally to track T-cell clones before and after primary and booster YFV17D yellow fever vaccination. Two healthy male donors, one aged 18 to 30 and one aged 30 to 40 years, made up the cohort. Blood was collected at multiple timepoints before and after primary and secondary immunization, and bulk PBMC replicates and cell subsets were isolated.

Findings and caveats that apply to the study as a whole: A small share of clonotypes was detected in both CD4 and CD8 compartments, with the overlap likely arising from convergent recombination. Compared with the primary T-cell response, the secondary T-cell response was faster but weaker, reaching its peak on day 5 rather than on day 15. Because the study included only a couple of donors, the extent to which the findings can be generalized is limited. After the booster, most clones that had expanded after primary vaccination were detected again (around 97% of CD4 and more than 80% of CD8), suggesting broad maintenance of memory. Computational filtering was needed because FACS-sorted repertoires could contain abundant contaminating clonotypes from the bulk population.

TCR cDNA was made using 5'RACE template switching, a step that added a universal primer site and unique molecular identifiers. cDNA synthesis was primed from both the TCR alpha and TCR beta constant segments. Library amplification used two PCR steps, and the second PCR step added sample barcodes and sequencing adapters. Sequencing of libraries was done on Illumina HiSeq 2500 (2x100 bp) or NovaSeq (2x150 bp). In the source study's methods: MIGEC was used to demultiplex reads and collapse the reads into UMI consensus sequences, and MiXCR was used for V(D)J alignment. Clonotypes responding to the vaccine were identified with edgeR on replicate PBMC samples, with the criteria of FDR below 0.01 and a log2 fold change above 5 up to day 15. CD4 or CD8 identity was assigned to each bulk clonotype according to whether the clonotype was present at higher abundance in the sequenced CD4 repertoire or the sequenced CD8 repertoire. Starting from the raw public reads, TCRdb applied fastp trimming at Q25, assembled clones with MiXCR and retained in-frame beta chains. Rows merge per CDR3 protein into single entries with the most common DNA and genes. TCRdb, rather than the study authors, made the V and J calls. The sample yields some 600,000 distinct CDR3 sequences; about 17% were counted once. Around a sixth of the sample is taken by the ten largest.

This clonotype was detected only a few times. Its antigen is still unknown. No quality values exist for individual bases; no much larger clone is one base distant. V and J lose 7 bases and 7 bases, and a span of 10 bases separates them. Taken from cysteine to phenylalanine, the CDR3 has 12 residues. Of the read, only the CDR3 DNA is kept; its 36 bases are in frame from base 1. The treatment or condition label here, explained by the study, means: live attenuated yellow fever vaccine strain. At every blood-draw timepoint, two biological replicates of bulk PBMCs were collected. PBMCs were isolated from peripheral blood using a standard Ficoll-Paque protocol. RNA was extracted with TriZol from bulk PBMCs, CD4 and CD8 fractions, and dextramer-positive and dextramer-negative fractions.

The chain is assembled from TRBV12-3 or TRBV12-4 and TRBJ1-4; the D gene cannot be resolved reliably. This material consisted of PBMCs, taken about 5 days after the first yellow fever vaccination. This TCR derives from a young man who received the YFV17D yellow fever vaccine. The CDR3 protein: CASNKGSEKLFF. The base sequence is TGTGCCAGCAACAAAGGGAGTGAAAAACTGTTTTTT.